Listed below are T cell receptor beta chains from one sample, sequenced in a study of blood T cell repertoires in COVID-19. TCRdb's table, derived via immunoSEQ multiplex PCR, lists solely in-frame clones and lacks some. The sample yields around 300,000 clones, over 75% seen once. The sample consisted of peripheral blood. These receptors were taken from a woman in her seventies with acute or convalescent COVID-19. Each CDR3 is given without its conserved first and last residue. D genes are given only for firm matches.

j_call d_call v_call cdr3_aa
TRBJ2-5 - TRBV11-2 ASSRDRETQY
TRBJ2-1 - TRBV7-3 ASSLRLFNEQF
TRBJ2-5 TRBD1 TRBV7-9 ASSRIADRTRVETQY
TRBJ2-7 TRBD1 TRBV9 ASSGTGYEQY
TRBJ2-3 TRBD2 TRBV6-6 ASTLGGMTDTQY
TRBJ2-5 - TRBV4-1 ASRAGRGKETQY
TRBJ2-3 - TRBV4-2 ASSRRLSDTQY
TRBJ1-2 TRBD1 TRBV7-9 ASSLAPGGYGYT
TRBJ2-1 - TRBV7-8 ASSRIGEQF
TRBJ1-5 - TRBV3-1/TRBV3-2 ASSQDLGQPQH
TRBJ2-1 TRBD1 TRBV19 ASRGTGGSYNEQF